This T cell receptor beta chain was documented in a study of post-analysis software for immune sequencing data. Turning to the study itself: The cohort encompassed relapsing-remitting, secondary progressive and progressive-relapsing multiple sclerosis disease courses.

Notes on the study in general: Controls had lower frequencies than patients of four or five TRBV segments, which included TRBV5-6, TRBV5-1 and TRBV20-1.

There are a few counts of this clonotype. Antigen: not known. This CDR3 has 14 residues. Germline CDR1 is SGHAT and CDR2 is FQDESV (reference sequence). The germline V and J ends were trimmed by 5 bases and 0 bases, with 5 bases remaining between them. Prepared libraries of TCR beta cDNA carried unique molecular identifiers. From roughly 1 to 10 million T cells, 500,000 or so cDNA molecules were obtained. TCRdb reprocessed the PCR reads via MiXCR and lists one record per CDR3 protein. The table shows approximately 730,000 distinct CDR3 sequences, with around 42% occurring only once. This clonotype was sampled from a girl aged 10-17 years with multiple sclerosis. The chain links TRBV11-1 to TRBJ2-6, with D unresolved. Source material: blood. The CDR3 nucleotides are TGTGCCAGCAGCCAAGGCTCTGGGGCCAACGTCCTGACTTTC. Its protein is CASSQGSGANVLTF.